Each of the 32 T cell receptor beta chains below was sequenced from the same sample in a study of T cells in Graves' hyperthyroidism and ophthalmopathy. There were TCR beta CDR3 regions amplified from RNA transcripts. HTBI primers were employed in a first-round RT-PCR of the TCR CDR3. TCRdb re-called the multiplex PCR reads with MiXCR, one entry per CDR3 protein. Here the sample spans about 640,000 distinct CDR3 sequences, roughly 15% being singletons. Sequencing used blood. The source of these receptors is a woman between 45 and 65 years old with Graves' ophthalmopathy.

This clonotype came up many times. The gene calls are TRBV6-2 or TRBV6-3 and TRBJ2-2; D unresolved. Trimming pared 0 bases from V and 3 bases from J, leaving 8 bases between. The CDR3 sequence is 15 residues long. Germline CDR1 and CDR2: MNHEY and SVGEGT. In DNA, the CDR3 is TGTGCCAGCAGTTACTCCGAATTTCACACCGGGGAGCTGTTTTTT. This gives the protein CASSYSEFHTGELFF.

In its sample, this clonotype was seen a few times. The CDR3 here is CASSQDPRGVNTEAFF. In DNA form, the CDR3 reads TGCGCCAGCAGCCAAGATCCCAGGGGAGTGAACACTGAAGCTTTCTTT. The genes are TRBV4-3 and TRBJ1-1; possible D gene TRBD1, 6 bases. The ends were cut back, 0 bases at V and 0 bases at J, with 11 bases in the middle. CDR1 LGHNA and CDR2 YSLEER come from the germline V gene. This CDR3 spans 16 amino acids.

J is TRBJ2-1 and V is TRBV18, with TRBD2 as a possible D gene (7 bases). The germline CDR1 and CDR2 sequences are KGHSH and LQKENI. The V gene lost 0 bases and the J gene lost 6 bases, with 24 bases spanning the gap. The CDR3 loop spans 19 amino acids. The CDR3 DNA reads TGTGCCAGCTCACCACCCCGAAGGGGACTACAGGGAGTGGGCAATGAGCAGTTCTTC. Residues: CASSPPRRGLQGVGNEQFF.

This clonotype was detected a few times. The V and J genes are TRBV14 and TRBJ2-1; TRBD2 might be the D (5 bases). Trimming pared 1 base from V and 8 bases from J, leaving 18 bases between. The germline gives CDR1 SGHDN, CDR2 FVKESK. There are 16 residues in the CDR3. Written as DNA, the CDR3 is TGTGCCAGCAGCCAAGTACGCCTGAGCCACGGGGATGAGCAGTTCTTC. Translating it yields CASSQVRLSHGDEQFF. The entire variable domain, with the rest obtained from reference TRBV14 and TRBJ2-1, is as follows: EAGVTQFPSHSVIEKGQTVTLRCDPISGHDNLYWYRRVMGKEIKFLLHFVKESKQDESGMPNNRFLAERTGGTYSTLKVQPAELEDSGVYFCASSQVRLSHGDEQFFGPGTRLTVL.

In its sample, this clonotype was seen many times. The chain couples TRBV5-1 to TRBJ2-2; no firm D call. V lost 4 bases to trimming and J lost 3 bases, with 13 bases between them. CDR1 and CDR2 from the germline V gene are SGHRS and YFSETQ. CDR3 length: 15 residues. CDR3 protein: CASSPADGDTGELFF. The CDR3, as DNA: TGCGCCAGCAGCCCAGCCGACGGTGACACCGGGGAGCTGTTTTTT.

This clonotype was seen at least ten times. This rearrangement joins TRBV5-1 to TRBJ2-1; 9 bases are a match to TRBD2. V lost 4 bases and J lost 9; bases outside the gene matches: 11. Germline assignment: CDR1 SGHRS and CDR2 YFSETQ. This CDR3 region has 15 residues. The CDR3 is CASSVREGPQGEQFF. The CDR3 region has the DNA TGCGCCAGCAGCGTGCGGGAGGGCCCCCAAGGTGAGCAGTTCTTC.

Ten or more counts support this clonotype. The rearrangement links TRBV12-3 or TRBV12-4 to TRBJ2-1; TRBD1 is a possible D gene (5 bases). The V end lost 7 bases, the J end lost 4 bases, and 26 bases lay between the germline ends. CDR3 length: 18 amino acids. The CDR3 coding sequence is TGTGCCAGCAACAAACTATCGGTTGCAGGGATGATTTACAATGAGCAGTTCTTC. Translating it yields CASNKLSVAGMIYNEQFF.

This CDR3 reads CASSPRAARPLLRDGGNEKLFF. The CDR3 coding sequence is TGTGCCAGCAGCCCGCGCGCCGCACGACCTCTTCTAAGGGATGGGGGTAATGAAAAACTGTTTTTT. The V gene is TRBV7-8, the J gene TRBJ1-4, with a possible D match to TRBD1 (5 bases). The CDR3 is 22 amino acids. Trimming removed 5 bases from V and 4 bases from J, with 35 bases in between. Germline CDR1 reads SGHVS; CDR2 reads FQNEAQ. Drawing the rest from reference TRBV7-8 and TRBJ1-4, the complete variable domain is GAGVSQSPRYKVAKRGQDVALRCDPISGHVSLFWYQQALGQGPEFLTYFQNEAQLDKSGLPSDRFFAERPEGSVSTLKIQRTQQEDSAVYLCASSPRAARPLLRDGGNEKLFFGSGTQLSVL.

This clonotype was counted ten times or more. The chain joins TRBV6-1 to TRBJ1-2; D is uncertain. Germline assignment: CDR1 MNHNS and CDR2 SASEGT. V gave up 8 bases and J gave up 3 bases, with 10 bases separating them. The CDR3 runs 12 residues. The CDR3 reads CASGIEDYGYTF. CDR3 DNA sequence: TGTGCCAGCGGAATCGAGGACTATGGCTACACCTTC.

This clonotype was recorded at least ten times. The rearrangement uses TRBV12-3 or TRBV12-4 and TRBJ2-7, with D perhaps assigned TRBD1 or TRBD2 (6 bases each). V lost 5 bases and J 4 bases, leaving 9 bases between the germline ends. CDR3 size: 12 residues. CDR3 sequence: CASSGGPYEQYF. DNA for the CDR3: TGTGCCAGCAGTGGGGGGCCATACGAGCAGTACTTC.

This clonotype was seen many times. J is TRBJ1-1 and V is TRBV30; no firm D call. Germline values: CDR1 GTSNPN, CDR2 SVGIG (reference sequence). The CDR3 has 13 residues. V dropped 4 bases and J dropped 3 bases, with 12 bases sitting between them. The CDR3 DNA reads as TGTGCCTGGATCCCTGCTGGGTACACTGAAGCTTTCTTT. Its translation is CAWIPAGYTEAFF.

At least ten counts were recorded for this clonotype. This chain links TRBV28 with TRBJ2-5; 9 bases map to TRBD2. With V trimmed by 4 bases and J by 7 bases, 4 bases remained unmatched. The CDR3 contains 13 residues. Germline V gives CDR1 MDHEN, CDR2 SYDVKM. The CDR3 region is CASSYSGSGTQYF. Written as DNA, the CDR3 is TGTGCCAGCAGTTATAGCGGGAGCGGGACCCAGTACTTC.

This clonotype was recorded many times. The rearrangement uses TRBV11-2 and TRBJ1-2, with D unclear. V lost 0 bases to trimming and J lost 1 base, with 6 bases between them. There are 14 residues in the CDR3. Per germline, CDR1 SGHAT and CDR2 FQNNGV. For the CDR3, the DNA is TGTGCCAGCAGCTTAGACCGGATTAACTATGGCTACACCTTC. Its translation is CASSLDRINYGYTF.

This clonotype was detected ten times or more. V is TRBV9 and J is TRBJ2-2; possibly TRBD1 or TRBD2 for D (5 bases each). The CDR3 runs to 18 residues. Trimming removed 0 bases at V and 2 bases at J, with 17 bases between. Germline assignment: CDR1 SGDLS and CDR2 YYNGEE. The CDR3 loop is CASSVGGRGAINTGELFF. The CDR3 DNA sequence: TGTGCCAGCAGCGTAGGGGGTAGAGGGGCCATTAACACCGGGGAGCTGTTTTTT.

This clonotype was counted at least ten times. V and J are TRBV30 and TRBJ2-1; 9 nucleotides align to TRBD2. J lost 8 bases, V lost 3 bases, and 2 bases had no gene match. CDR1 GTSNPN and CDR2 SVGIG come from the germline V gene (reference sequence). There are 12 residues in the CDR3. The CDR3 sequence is CAWRGGRDEQFF. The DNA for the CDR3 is TGTGCCTGGAGAGGCGGGAGGGATGAGCAGTTCTTC.

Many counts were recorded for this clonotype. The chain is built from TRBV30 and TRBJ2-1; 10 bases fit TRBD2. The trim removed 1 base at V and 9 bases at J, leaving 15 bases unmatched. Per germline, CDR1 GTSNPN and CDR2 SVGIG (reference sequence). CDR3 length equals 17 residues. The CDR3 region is CAWSGYILAGAGGEQFF. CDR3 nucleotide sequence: TGTGCCTGGAGTGGCTATATCCTAGCGGGAGCAGGGGGTGAGCAGTTCTTC.

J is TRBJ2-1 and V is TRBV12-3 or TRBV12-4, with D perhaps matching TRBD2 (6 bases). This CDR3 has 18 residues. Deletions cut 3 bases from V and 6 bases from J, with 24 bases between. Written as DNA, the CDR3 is TGTGCCAGCAGTTTCCGTATGACCGGGACTCCCGCAGCCAATGAGCAGTTCTTC. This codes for CASSFRMTGTPAANEQFF.

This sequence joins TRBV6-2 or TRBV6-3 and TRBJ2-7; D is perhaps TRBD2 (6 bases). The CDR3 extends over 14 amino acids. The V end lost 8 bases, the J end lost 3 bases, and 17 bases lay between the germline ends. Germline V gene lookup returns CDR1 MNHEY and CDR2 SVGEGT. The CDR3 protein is CASGGWGVLYEQYF. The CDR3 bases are TGTGCCAGCGGAGGTTGGGGGGTCCTCTACGAGCAGTACTTC.

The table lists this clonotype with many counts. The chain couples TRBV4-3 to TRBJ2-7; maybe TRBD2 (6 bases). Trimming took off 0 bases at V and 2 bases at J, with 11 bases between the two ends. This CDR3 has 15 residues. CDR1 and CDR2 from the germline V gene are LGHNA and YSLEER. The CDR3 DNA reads TGCGCCAGCAGCCAAGAAGGTGGGGGGACCTACGAGCAGTACTTC. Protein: CASSQEGGGTYEQYF.

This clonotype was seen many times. The CDR3 protein is CSARGGVTRHTDTQYF. The CDR3 nucleotides read TGCAGTGCTAGAGGAGGGGTAACAAGGCACACAGATACGCAGTATTTT. J is TRBJ2-3 and V is TRBV20-1; D is perhaps TRBD1 or TRBD2 (5 bases each). Germline V gene data show CDR1 as DFQATT and CDR2 as SNEGSKA (reference sequence). V lost 1 base and J lost 2, with 16 bases in between. The CDR3 is made up of 16 amino acids.

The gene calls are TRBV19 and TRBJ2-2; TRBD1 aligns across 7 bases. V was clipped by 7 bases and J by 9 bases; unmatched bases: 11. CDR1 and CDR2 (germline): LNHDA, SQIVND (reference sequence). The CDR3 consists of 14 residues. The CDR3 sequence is CASTPDRTVRELFF. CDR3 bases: TGTGCCAGTACCCCGGACAGGACGGTCAGGGAGCTGTTTTTT. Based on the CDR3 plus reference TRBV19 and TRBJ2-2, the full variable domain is DGGITQSPKYLFRKEGQNVTLSCEQNLNHDAMYWYRQDPGQGLRLIYYSQIVNDFQKGDIAEGYSVSREKKESFPLTVTSAQKNPTAFYLCASTPDRTVRELFFGEGSRLTVL.

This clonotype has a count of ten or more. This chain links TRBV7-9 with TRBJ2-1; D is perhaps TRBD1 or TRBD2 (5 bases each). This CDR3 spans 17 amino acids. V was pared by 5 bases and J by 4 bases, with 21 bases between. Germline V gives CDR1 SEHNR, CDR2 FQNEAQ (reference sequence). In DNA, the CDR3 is TGTGCCAGCAGCGTGTTTCCGGGACCATTCCCTTACAATGAGCAGTTCTTC. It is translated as CASSVFPGPFPYNEQFF.

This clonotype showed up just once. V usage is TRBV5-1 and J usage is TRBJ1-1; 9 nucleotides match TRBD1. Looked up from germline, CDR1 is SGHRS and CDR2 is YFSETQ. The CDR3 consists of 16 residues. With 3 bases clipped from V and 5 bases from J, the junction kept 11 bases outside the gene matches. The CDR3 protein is CASSSNPGQGQTEAFF. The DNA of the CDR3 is TGCGCCAGCAGCTCGAATCCGGGACAGGGACAAACTGAAGCTTTCTTT.

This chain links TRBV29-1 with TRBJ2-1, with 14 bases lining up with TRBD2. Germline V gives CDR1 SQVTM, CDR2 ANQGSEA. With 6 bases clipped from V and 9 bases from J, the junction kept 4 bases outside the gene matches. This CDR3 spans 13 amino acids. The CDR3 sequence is CSVEGLAGVEQFF. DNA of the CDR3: TGCAGCGTGGAGGGACTAGCGGGAGTTGAGCAGTTCTTC.

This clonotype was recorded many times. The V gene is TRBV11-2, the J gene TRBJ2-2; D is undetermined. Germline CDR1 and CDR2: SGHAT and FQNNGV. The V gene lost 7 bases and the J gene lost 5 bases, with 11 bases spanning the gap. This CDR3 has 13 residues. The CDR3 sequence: CASTLDRTGELFF. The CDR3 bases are TGTGCCAGCACCCTGGACCGAACCGGGGAGCTGTTTTTT.

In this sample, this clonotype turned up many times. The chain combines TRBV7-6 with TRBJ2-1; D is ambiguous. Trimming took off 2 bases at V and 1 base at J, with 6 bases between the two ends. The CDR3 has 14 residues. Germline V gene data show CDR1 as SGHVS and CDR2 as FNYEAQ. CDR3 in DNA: TGTGCCAGCAGCTTATCCCTATCCTACAATGAGCAGTTCTTC. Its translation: CASSLSLSYNEQFF.

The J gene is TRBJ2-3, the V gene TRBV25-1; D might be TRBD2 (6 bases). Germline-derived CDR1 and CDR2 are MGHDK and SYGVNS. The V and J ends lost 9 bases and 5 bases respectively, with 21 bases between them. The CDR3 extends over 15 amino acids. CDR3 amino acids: CARTTGDGGGDTQYF. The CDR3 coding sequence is TGTGCCAGGACCACGGGGGACGGAGGAGGAGATACGCAGTATTTT.

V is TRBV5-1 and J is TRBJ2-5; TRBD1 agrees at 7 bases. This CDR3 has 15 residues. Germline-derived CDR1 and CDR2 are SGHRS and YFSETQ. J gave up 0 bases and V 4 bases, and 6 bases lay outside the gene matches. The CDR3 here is CASSTRTGDQETQYF. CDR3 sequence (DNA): TGCGCCAGCAGCACCAGGACAGGTGACCAAGAGACCCAGTACTTC.

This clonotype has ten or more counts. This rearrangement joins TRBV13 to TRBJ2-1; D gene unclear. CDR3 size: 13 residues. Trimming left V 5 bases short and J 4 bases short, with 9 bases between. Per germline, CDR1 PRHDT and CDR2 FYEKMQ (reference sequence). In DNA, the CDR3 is TGTGCCAGCAGCCCACGGAATTACAATGAGCAGTTCTTC. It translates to CASSPRNYNEQFF. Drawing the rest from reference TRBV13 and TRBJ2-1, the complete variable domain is AAGVIQSPRHLIKEKRETATLKCYPIPRHDTVYWYQQGPGQDPQFLISFYEKMQSDKGSIPDRFSAQQFSDYHSELNMSSLELGDSALYFCASSPRNYNEQFFGPGTRLTVL.

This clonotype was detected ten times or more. The CDR3 DNA sequence: TGTGCCAGCAGTTTAGCGGGAGGATCTGGGCAGTTCTTC. It translates to CASSLAGGSGQFF. This chain uses TRBV28 with TRBJ2-1; 8 bases agree with TRBD2. The J segment lost 12 bases and the V segment lost 2 bases, leaving 6 bases of the junction unmatched. The CDR3 is 13 amino acids. Germline CDR1 reads MDHEN; CDR2 reads SYDVKM.

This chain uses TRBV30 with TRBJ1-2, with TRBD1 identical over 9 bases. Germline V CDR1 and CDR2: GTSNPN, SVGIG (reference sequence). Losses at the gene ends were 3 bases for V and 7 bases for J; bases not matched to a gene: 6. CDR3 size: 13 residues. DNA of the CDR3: TGTGCCTGGAGATTACAGGGGGCCTTTGGCTACACCTTC. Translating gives CAWRLQGAFGYTF.

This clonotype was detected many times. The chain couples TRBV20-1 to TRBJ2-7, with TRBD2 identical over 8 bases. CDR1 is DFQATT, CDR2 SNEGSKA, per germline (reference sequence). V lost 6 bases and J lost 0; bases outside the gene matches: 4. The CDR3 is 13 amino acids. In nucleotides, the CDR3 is TGCAGTGCGCACGGGACTAGCTCCTACGAGCAGTACTTC. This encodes CSAHGTSSYEQYF.